These 13 T cell receptor beta chains share one sample of origin, sequenced in a study of blood T cell repertoires in COVID-19. Sequencing used immunoSEQ multiplex PCR; TCRdb keeps in-frame clones, though not all of them. The data show approximately 200,000 clones, 87% seen once. Material for sequencing was PBMCs or T cells enriched from blood (not recorded which). These TCRs come from a man aged 18-30 years with acute COVID-19.

V is TRBV28 and J is TRBJ1-2; a possible D gene is TRBD1 (5 bases). This CDR3 spans 11 amino acids. V was shortened by 8 bases and J by 4 bases, with 8 bases between the two germline ends. CDR1 is MDHEN, CDR2 SYDVKM, per germline. The DNA for the CDR3 is TGTGCCAGCCTCGACAGCTATGGCTACACCTTC. Encoded protein: CASLDSYGYTF.

The chain recombines TRBV7-9 with TRBJ2-2, with 9 bases lining up with TRBD2. Looked up from germline, CDR1 is SEHNR and CDR2 is FQNEAQ (reference sequence). The CDR3 is made up of 17 amino acids. The V and J ends lost 1 base and 5 bases, in that order; junction bases with no gene match: 8. The DNA of the CDR3 is TGTGCCAGCAGCTTAGGGTACAGCGGGAGGCGGACCGGGGAGCTGTTTTTT. This encodes CASSLGYSGRRTGELFF.

The rearrangement uses TRBV6-2 or TRBV6-3 and TRBJ1-2; D unclear. The CDR3 runs 15 residues. Germline lookup yields CDR1 MNHEY and CDR2 SVGEGT. The V and J ends lost 2 bases and 2 bases respectively, with 12 bases between them. CDR3 protein: CASSYGWRRNYGYTF. The CDR3 DNA is TGTGCCAGCAGTTACGGTTGGAGGCGCAACTATGGCTACACCTTC.

The gene calls are TRBV28 and TRBJ2-4; D is possibly TRBD2 (6 bases). Germline V gene data show CDR1 as MDHEN and CDR2 as SYDVKM. This CDR3 region has 17 residues. Trimming took off 4 bases at V and 3 bases at J, with 19 bases between the two ends. The CDR3 nucleotides read TGTGCCAGCAGTTGGGTTTACGGGGGAGGTGGCAAAAACATTCAGTACTTC. This sequence encodes CASSWVYGGGGKNIQYF.

The chain is built from TRBV5-5 and TRBJ2-5, with 7 positions matching TRBD2. Trimming cost V 1 base and J 4 bases; bases outside gene matches: 10. The germline V gene has CDR1 SGHKS and CDR2 YYEKEE (reference sequence). The CDR3 extends over 16 amino acids. The CDR3 coding sequence is TGTGCCAGCAGCTTGAATCCGCGGGAGAGTTTAGAGACCCAGTACTTC. Residues: CASSLNPRESLETQYF.

This rearrangement joins TRBV2 to TRBJ2-1; D gene uncertain. Between the trimmed V and J ends, which lost 2 bases and 5 bases, there was a span of 10 bases. Germline V gene data show CDR1 as SNHLY and CDR2 as FYNNEI. The CDR3 totals 14 residues. The CDR3: CASSEYLKNNEQFF. DNA of the CDR3: TGTGCCAGCAGTGAATACCTAAAAAACAATGAGCAGTTCTTC.

This chain links TRBV11-3 with TRBJ2-5; D unresolved. Trimming took 3 bases from V and 5 from J, leaving 7 bases between them. CDR3 length equals 12 residues. Germline CDR1 is SGHNT and CDR2 is YENEEA. For the CDR3, the DNA is TGTGCCAGCAGCTTGTATCGGGAGACCCAGTACTTC. Its protein is CASSLYRETQYF. Looking up the rest from reference TRBV11-3 and TRBJ2-5 gives the full variable domain: EAGVVQSPRYKIIEKKQPVAFWCNPISGHNTLYWYLQNLGQGPELLIRYENEEAVDDSQLPKDRFSAERLKGVDSTLKIQPAELGDSAVYLCASSLYRETQYFGPGTRLLVL.

The V gene is TRBV10-3, the J gene TRBJ2-7; 7 bases map to TRBD2. CDR3 length equals 15 residues. Germline CDR1 is ENHRY and CDR2 is SYGVKD. J lost 5 bases, V lost 0 bases, and 7 bases had no gene match. The CDR3 nucleotides read TGTGCCATCAGTGAGTCGGTGACTAGCCCCCACGAGCAGTACTTC. Its translation is CAISESVTSPHEQYF.

The chain recombines TRBV18 with TRBJ2-7, with D unclear. CDR3 length equals 13 residues. Trimming removed 2 bases from V and 7 bases from J, with 12 bases in between. The germline CDR1 and CDR2 sequences are KGHSH and LQKENI. CDR3 DNA sequence: TGTGCCAGCTCACCAGCGAGAAGCCGGGAGCAGTACTTC. It is translated as CASSPARSREQYF. Complete variable domain (other parts from reference TRBV18 and TRBJ2-7): NAGVMQNPRHLVRRRGQEARLRCSPMKGHSHVYWYRQLPEEGLKFMVYLQKENIIDESGMPKERFSAEFPKEGPSILRIQQVVRGDSAAYFCASSPARSREQYFGPGTRLTVT.

This clone was seen a handful of times. The chain links TRBV11-2 to TRBJ2-7; 9 bases align to TRBD2. CDR1 is SGHAT, CDR2 FQNNGV, per germline. The CDR3 contains 15 residues. The trim removed 5 bases at V and 2 bases at J, leaving 7 bases unmatched. The CDR3 here is CASSPPTSGPYEQYF. The DNA of the CDR3 is TGTGCCAGCAGCCCCCCGACTAGCGGACCCTACGAGCAGTACTTC.

The chain uses TRBV7-2 and TRBJ1-2; 8 nucleotides line up with TRBD1. The CDR3 contains 13 residues. CDR1 is SGHTA, CDR2 FQGNSA, per germline. After removal of 1 base from V and 8 bases from J, the junction contained 3 bases not matched to a gene. This CDR3 is CASSLGTGRGYTF. CDR3 nucleotide sequence: TGTGCCAGCAGCTTAGGGACAGGGCGAGGCTACACCTTC.

By share of the sample, this clone is medium-sized (0.01 to 0.1%). The chain links TRBV24-1 to TRBJ2-3; TRBD2 agrees at 10 bases. CDR3 length: 14 residues. Germline V gene sequence: CDR1 KGHDR, CDR2 SFDVKD. The ends lost 6 bases at V and 7 bases at J; junction bases unmatched: 6. CDR3 sequence (DNA): TGTGCCACCAGTCCTAGCGGGAGTGGCCATACGCAGTATTTT. This sequence encodes CATSPSGSGHTQYF.

V usage is TRBV13 and J usage is TRBJ2-1; 9 nucleotides align to TRBD2. The germline V gene has CDR1 PRHDT and CDR2 FYEKMQ (reference sequence). V was pared by 1 base and J by 7 bases, with 2 bases of the junction left unmatched. This CDR3 contains 14 residues. The CDR3 nucleotides are TGTGCCAGCAGCTTAGTAACTAGCGGGAATGAGCAGTTCTTC. Its protein is CASSLVTSGNEQFF. The full variable domain, with the rest looked up from reference TRBV13 and TRBJ2-1, is AAGVIQSPRHLIKEKRETATLKCYPIPRHDTVYWYQQGPGQDPQFLISFYEKMQSDKGSIPDRFSAQQFSDYHSELNMSSLELGDSALYFCASSLVTSGNEQFFGPGTRLTVL.